Described below is a single TCR beta chain sequence and its context. Its antigen remains unidentified. These data originate in a study of cytomegalovirus exposure and HLA in healthy donors. Broader study findings: A few of the chains that were CMV-associated were confirmed in vitro to be specific for CMV antigens. Cytomegalovirus-associated status was assigned to approximately 160 TCR beta chains.

V was trimmed by 3 bases and J by 0 bases, leaving 9 bases between them. This CDR3 has 14 amino acids. Germline loops: CDR1 MGHRA, CDR2 YSYEKL. Clones were read by immunoSEQ multiplex PCR, and TCRdb kept only the in-frame ones, dropping some. The sample carries about 110,000 clones, approximately 86% recorded once. The V and J genes are TRBV4-1 and TRBJ2-7; D not certain. The TCR was taken from a woman between 18 and 29 years old in good health and CMV-seronegative. The specimen sequenced was PBMCs. The chain's CDR3 is CASSHLRSSYEQYF. The CDR3, as DNA: TGCGCCAGCAGCCACCTCCGGTCCTCCTACGAGCAGTACTTC.